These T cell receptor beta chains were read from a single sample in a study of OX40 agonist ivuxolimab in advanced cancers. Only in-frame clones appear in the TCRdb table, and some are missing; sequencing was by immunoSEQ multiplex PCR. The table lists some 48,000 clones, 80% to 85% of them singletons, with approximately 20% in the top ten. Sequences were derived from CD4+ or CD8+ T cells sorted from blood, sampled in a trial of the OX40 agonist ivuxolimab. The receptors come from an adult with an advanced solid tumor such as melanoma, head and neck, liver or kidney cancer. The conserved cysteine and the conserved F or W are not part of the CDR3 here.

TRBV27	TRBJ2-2	AIHPPRTGGFPNTGELF
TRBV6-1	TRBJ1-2	ASGGSFYGYT
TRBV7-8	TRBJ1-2	ASSLARGGINYGYT
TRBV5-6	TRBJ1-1	ASSFATGDTEAF
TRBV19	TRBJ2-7	ASSSIPGEQY
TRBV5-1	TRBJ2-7	ASSTGTSGDVYEQY
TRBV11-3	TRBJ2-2	ASSLVAEHRGAV
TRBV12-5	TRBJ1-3	ASGLVQGAVTGGTIY
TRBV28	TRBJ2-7	ASKSTGTYEQY
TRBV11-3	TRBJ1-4	ASSLAGAEKGTTEKLF
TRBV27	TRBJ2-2	ASSIMNTGELF
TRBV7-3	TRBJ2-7	ASSSGQSYEQY
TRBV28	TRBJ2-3	ASSLTETGTSTDTQY
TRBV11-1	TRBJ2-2	ASSLFPGHPGANTGELF
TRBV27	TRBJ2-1	ASSFPLAGGPGEQF
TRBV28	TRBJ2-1	ASTLDLSQGLEQF
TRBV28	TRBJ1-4	ASSGEMDEKLF
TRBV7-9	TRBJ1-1	ASSLAQGWNTEAF
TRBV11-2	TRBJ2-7	ASFSGRSSYEQY
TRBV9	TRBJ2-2	ASSARPGQGASGELF
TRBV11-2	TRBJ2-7	ASSLVRDRGYEQY
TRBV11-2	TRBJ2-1	ASSSDWSSYNEQF
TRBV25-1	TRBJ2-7	ASSEVYEQY
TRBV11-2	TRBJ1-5	ASSLDPQGGQPQH
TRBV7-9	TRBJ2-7	ASSKEANEQY
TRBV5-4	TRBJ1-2	ASSLVSGVEDGYT
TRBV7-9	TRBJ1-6	ASSLELGSPLH
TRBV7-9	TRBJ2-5	ASSRLDRGRGETQY
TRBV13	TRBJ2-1	ASRPSGIQSYNEQF
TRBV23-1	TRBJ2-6	ASSHPTGPIWAGANVLT
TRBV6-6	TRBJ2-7	ASSYSSTSGMTEQY